This TCR beta chain was captured by sequencing in a study of T cell repertoires in cytomegalovirus infection. Whole-study results and caveats: The cumulative frequency of public TCR beta families distinguished individuals who carried CMV together with the relevant HLA.

Points on this clonotype: What it binds is unknown.

TCRdb reprocessed the reads with MiXCR, giving one entry per CDR3 protein. Of approximately 700,000 distinct CDR3 sequences detected, roughly a third appear once; the ten largest clones hold more than 2.5%. Germline assignment: CDR1 KGHSH and CDR2 LQKENI. V trimming: 5 bases; J trimming: 7 bases; junction bases outside the gene matches: 4. CDR3 size: 15 residues. The chain has TRBV18 and TRBJ2-1, with 14 bases fitting TRBD2. The sequencing input was PBMCs. The sequence derives from a human donor in good health (CMV status not recorded). Some clones in this sample may be carry-over from other donors' samples. The CDR3 coding sequence is TGTGCCAGCTCAGCCGGGACTAGCGGGAGAAATGAGCAGTTCTTC. Its translation: CASSAGTSGRNEQFF.